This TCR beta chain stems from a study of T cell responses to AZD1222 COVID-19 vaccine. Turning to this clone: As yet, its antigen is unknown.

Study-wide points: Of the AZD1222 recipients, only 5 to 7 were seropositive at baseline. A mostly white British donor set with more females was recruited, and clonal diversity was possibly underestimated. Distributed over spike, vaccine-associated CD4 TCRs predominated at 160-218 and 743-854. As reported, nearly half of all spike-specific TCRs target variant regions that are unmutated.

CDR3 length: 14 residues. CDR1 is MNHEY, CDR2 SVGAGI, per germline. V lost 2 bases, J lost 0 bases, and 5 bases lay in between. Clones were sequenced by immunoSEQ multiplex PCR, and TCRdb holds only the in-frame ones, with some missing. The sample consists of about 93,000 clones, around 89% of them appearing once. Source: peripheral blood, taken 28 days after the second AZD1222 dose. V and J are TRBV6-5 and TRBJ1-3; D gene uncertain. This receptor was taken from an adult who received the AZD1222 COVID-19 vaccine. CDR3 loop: CASSYGNSGNTIYF. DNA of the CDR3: TGTGCCAGCAGTTACGGGAACTCTGGAAACACCATATATTTT.